This TCR beta chain appears in the sequencing data of a study of T cell repertoires in cytomegalovirus infection (dated by TCRdb to the late 2010s). The study in broad terms: The peptide stimulations were aimed at well-studied HLA-B-restricted epitopes as well as recently identified HLA-C-restricted CMV epitopes, whose presentation resists viral immunomodulation. The HLA type of each donor mattered for the analysis, because public TCR beta signatures pointed to carriage of CMV infection along with the matching HLA type.

This clonotype was detected only a few times. It lacks a known antigen. There are no base qualities to consult, and no much larger clone falls within one base. General conclusions and limits of the study: Cumulative frequency of public TCR beta family members discriminated carriers of CMV infection plus the relevant HLA type in this cohort and an independent approximately 360-donor cohort. In the ex vivo response, HLA-C-restricted CMV-specific TCR beta clonotypes were dominant, and in two of eight donors the single most frequent clonotype came from this HLA-C-restricted group.

Sample treatment or condition, as interpreted from the label and publication: in vitro stimulation with specific CMV peptide epitopes to enrich CMV-specific T cells. The germline V gene (reference sequence) sets CDR1 to MNHEY and CDR2 to SMNVEV. Reading from cysteine to phenylalanine, the CDR3 counts 12 amino acids. The only DNA kept is the CDR3, 36 bases in frame from the first base. V is pared back by 5 bases and J by 9 bases, with 13 bases lying between the germline termini. Reads for this sample came from an Illumina HiSeq 1500. TCRdb took the public reads, trimmed them with fastp at Q25, ran MiXCR for clone calling and kept in-frame beta chains. One record per CDR3 amino acid sequence lists the most common genes and DNA. This sample is represented by 700,000 to 950,000 distinct CDR3 sequences; 32% of them were singletons. 9.5% to 15% of the sample comes from the top ten.

The chain employs TRBV27 and TRBJ2-5, with the D segment possibly TRBD1 or TRBD2, each aligning over 5 bases. The starting material was cultured CD8+ T cells from PBMCs, obtained from culture after CMV antigen stimulation. This receptor was identified in a human donor in good health (CMV status not recorded). Some clones in this sample may be carry-over from other donors' samples. The CDR3 region: CASSPPRGPQYF. The sequence in DNA is TGTGCCAGCAGTCCCCCCCGGGGACCCCAGTACTTC.